Here is one TCR beta chain with its context. The antigen is undetermined. TCRdb independently ran MiXCR on the reads; one entry per CDR3 protein. The top ten hold 2.5% of the sample, which has about 310,000 distinct CDR3 sequences, about 8.8% seen once. This specimen belongs to a study of T cell repertoires in cytomegalovirus infection. General study findings and limits: HLA-C-restricted CMV-specific TCR beta clonotypes prevailed in the ex vivo response. Adding up the frequency of public TCR beta families identified people who carried CMV plus the relevant HLA.

V lost 6 bases, J lost 9 bases, and 10 bases lay in between. This CDR3 is built from 10 residues. Looked up from germline, CDR1 is DFQATT and CDR2 is SNEGSKA (reference sequence). The source is a human donor in good health (CMV status not recorded). Some clones in this sample may be carry-over from other donors' samples. The sample was PBMCs. This chain joins TRBV20-1 and TRBJ2-3; D remains unclear. The CDR3 loop is CSARLVTQYF. The CDR3 DNA is TGCAGTGCCAGACTCGTAACGCAGTATTTT.